The text below deals with one TCR beta chain. The antigen is unknown. The TCR beta libraries were generated through quantitative 5'-RACE incorporating molecular barcodes. Each CDR3 protein is one row after TCRdb ran MiXCR on the 5' RACE reads. The table records some 270,000 distinct CDR3 sequences, roughly a third of them present only once. This specimen belongs to a study of CD8 T cells in ankylosing spondylitis. The CDR3 covers 17 residues. Trimming cost V 2 bases and J 0 bases; bases outside gene matches: 6. Germline values: CDR1 DFQATT, CDR2 SNEGSKA (reference sequence). Whole-study results and caveats: Typical of ankylosing spondylitis blood, it appeared, was a TCR beta motif of 7 or 8 highly homologous variants. Reactive arthritis synovial fluid and blood were previously reported to contain some motif variants. The authors found the disease-linked clones to be CD8+ and relatively rare in peripheral blood.

This chain connects TRBV20-1 to TRBJ1-4, with 10 bases identical to TRBD1. This sequence originates from a male donor with ankylosing spondylitis or in good health (not recorded which). The sequencing input was blood, either unsorted or a sorted T cell fraction (not recorded which). CDR3 sequence: CSARRQGAPSTNEKLFF. CDR3 coding DNA: TGCAGTGCTAGACGACAGGGGGCCCCTTCAACTAATGAAAAACTGTTTTTT.